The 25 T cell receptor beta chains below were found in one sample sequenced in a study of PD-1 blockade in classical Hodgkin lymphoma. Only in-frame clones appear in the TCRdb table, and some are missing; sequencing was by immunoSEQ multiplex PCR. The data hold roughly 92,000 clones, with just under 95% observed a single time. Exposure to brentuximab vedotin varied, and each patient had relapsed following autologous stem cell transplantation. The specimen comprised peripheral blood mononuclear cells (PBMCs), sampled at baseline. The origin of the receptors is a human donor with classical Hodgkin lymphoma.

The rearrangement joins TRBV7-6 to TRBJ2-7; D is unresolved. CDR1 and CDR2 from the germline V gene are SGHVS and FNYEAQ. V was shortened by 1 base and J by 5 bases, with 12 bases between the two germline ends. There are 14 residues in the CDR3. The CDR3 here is CASSLVASSNEQYF. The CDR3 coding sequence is TGTGCCAGCAGCTTAGTTGCAAGTTCCAACGAGCAGTACTTC.

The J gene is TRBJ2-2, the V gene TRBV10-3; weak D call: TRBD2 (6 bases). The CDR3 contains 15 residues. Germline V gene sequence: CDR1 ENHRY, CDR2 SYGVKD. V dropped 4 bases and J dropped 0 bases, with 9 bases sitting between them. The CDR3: CAISVGTANTGELFF. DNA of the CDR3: TGTGCCATCAGTGTTGGGACTGCGAACACCGGGGAGCTGTTTTTT.

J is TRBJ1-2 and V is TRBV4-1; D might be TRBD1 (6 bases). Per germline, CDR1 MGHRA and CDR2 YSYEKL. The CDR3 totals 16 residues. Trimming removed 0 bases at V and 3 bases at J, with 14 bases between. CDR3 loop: CASSQEIDRKDYGYTF. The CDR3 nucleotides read TGCGCCAGCAGCCAAGAAATTGACAGGAAAGACTATGGCTACACCTTC.

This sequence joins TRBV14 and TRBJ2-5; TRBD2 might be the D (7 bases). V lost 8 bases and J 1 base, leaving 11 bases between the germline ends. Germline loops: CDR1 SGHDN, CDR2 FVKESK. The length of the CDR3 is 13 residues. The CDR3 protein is CASSGGLQETQYF. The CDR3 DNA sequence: TGTGCCAGCTCCGGGGGGCTCCAAGAGACCCAGTACTTC.

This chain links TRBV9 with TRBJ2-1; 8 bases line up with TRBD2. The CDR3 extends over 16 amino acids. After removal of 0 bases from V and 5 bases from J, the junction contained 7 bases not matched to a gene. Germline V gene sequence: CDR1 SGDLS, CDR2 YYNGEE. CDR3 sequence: CASSVVAGRYHNEQFF. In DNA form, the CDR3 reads TGTGCCAGCAGCGTAGTAGCGGGACGCTATCACAATGAGCAGTTCTTC.

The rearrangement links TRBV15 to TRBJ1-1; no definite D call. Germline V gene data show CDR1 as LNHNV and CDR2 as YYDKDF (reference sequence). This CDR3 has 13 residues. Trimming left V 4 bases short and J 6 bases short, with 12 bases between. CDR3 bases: TGTGCCACCAGCACATCAGGAATCTCTGAAGCTTTCTTT. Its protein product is CATSTSGISEAFF.

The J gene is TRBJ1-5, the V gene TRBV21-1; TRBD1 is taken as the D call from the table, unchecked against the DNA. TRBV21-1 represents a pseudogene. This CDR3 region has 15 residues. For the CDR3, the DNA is TGTGCCAGCAGCCCAAGGGGCAGGGACAATCAGCCCCAGCATTTT. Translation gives CASSPRGRDNQPQHF.

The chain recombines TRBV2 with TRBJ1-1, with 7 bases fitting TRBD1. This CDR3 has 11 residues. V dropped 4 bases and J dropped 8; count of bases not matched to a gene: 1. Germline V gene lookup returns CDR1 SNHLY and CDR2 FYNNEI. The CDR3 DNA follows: TGTGCCAGCAGTGGACAGGGCGAAGCTTTCTTT. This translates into CASSGQGEAFF.

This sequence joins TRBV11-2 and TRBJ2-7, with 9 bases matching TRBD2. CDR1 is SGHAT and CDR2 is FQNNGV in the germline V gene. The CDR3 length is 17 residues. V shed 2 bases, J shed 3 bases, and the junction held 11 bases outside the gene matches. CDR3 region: CASSLNPSGRPIYEQYF. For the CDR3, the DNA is TGTGCCAGCAGCTTAAACCCCAGCGGGAGGCCGATCTACGAGCAGTACTTC.

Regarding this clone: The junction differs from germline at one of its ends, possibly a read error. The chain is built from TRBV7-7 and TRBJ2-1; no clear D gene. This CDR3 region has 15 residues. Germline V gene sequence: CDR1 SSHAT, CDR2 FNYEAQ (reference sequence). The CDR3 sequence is CASSLGPAGYNEQFF. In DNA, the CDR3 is TGTGCTAGCAGCTTAGGGCCCGCCGGCTACAATGAGCAGTTCTTC.

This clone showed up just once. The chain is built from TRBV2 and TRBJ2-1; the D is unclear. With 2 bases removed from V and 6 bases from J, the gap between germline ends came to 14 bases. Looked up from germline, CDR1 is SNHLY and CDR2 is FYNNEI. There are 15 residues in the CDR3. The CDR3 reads CASSEPRGVVNEQFF. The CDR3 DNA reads TGTGCCAGCAGTGAACCCCGCGGAGTGGTCAATGAGCAGTTCTTC.

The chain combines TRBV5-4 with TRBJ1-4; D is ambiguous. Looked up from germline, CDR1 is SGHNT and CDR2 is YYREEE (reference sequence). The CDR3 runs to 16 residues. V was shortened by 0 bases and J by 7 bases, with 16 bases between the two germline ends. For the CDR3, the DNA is TGTGCCAGCAGCTTGGGAGAAAATAGGCACGGTGAAAAACTGTTTTTT. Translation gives CASSLGENRHGEKLFF.

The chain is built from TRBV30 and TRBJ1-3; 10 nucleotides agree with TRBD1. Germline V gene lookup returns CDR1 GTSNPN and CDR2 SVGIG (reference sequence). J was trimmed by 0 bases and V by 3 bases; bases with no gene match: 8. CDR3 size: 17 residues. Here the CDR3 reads CAWRNRDRGDSGNTIYF. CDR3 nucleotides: TGTGCCTGGAGGAACCGGGACAGGGGCGACTCTGGAAACACCATATATTTT.

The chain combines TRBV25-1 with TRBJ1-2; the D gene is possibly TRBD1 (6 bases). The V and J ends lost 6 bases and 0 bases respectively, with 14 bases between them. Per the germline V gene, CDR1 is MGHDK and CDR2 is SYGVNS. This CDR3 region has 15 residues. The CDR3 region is CASRKPGAANYGYTF. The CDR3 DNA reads TGTGCCAGCAGGAAGCCGGGGGCAGCTAACTATGGCTACACCTTC.

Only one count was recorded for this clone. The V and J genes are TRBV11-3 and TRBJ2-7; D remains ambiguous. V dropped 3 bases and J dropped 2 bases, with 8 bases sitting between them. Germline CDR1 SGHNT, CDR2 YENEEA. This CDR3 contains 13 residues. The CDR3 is CASSFGHAYEQYF. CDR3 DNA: TGTGCCAGCAGCTTCGGCCACGCCTACGAGCAGTACTTC. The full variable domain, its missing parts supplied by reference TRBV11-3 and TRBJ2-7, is EAGVVQSPRYKIIEKKQPVAFWCNPISGHNTLYWYLQNLGQGPELLIRYENEEAVDDSQLPKDRFSAERLKGVDSTLKIQPAELGDSAVYLCASSFGHAYEQYFGPGTRLTVT.

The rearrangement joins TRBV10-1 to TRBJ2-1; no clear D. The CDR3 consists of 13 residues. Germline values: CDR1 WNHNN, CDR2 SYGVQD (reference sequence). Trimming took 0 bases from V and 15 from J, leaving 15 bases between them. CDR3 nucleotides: TGCGCCAGCAGTGAGTCGCGTGCGGCTAGGCCGTTCTTC. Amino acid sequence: CASSESRAARPFF.

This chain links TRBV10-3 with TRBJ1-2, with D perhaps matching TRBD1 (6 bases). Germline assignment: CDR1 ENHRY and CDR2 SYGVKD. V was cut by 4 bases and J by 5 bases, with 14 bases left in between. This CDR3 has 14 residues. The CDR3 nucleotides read TGTGCCATCAGTGCACAGGGAGGCGGTTATGGCTACACCTTC. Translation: CAISAQGGGYGYTF.

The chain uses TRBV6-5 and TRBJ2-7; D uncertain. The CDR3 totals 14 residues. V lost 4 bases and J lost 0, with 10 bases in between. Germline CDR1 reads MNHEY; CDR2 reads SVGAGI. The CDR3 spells CASSWGLDSYEQYF. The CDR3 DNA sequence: TGTGCCAGCAGTTGGGGATTAGACTCCTACGAGCAGTACTTC.

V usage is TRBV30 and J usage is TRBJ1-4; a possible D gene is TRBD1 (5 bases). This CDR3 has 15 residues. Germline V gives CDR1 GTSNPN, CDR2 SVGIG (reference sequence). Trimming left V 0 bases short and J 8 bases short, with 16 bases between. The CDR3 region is CAWSVRRGGGEKLFF. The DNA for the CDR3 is TGTGCCTGGAGTGTACGAAGGGGCGGGGGAGAAAAACTGTTTTTT.

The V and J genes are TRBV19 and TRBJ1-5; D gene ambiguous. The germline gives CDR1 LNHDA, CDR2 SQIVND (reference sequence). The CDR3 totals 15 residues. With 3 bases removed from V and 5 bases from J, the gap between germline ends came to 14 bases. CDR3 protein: CASSMGRYDDQPQHF. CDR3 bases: TGTGCCAGTAGTATGGGCAGATACGACGATCAGCCCCAGCATTTT. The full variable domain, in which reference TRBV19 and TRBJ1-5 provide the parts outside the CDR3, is DGGITQSPKYLFRKEGQNVTLSCEQNLNHDAMYWYRQDPGQGLRLIYYSQIVNDFQKGDIAEGYSVSREKKESFPLTVTSAQKNPTAFYLCASSMGRYDDQPQHFGDGTRLSIL.

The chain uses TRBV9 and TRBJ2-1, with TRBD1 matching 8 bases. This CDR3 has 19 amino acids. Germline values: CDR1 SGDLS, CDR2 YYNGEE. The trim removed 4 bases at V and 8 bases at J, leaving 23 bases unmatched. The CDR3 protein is CASSLYSNRDRTLGDEQFF. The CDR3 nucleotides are TGTGCCAGCAGCCTTTATTCAAACCGGGACAGGACCTTAGGGGATGAGCAGTTCTTC.

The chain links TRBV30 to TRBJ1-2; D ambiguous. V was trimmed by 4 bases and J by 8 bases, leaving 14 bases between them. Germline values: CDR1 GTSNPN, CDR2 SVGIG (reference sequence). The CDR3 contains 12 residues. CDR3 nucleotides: TGTGCCTGGACAGCAGGTAGCCGGGGCTACACCTTC. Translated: CAWTAGSRGYTF.

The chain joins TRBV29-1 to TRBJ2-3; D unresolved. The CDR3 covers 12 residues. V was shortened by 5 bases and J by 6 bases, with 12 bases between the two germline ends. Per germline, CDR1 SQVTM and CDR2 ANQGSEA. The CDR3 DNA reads TGCAGCGTTTTAGTCCGGGCGGATACGCAGTATTTT. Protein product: CSVLVRADTQYF.

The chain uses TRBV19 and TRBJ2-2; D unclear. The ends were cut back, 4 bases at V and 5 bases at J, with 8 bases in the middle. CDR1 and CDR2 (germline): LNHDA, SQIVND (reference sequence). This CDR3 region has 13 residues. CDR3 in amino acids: CASSNLETGELFF. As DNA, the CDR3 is TGTGCCAGTAGTAACCTAGAAACCGGGGAGCTGTTTTTT.

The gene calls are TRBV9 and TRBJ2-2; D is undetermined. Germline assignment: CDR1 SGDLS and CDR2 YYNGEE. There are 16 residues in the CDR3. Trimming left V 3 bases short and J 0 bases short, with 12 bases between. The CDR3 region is CASSGRDKPNTGELFF. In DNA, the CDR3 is TGTGCCAGCAGCGGACGAGACAAGCCGAACACCGGGGAGCTGTTTTTT.